The 32 T cell receptor beta chains given below trace back to one sample, sequenced in a study of blood T cell repertoires in COVID-19. Profiling relied on immunoSEQ multiplex PCR, and the TCRdb table lists in-frame clones only, not all of them. This table holds 150,000 to 250,000 clones, 75% to 90% found once. The specimen was PBMCs or T cells enriched from blood (not recorded which). These receptors were obtained from a woman in her twenties or thirties who had recovered from COVID-19.

The J gene is TRBJ1-4, the V gene TRBV9, with D possibly matching TRBD1 (5 bases). The ends were cut back, 0 bases at V and 4 bases at J, with 10 bases in the middle. Germline V gives CDR1 SGDLS, CDR2 YYNGEE. This CDR3 has 15 amino acids. The CDR3 reads CASSVVADSNEKLFF. The CDR3 region has the DNA TGTGCCAGCAGCGTAGTGGCCGACAGTAATGAAAAACTGTTTTTT.

The chain employs TRBV2 and TRBJ2-1, with TRBD2 as a possible D gene (6 bases). The CDR3 runs to 17 residues. Trimming removed 6 bases at V and 1 base at J, with 19 bases between. The V gene's germline CDR1 is SNHLY and CDR2 FYNNEI. CDR3: CASSWDSLWGSYNEQFF. The CDR3 DNA sequence: TGTGCCAGCAGCTGGGACTCACTTTGGGGTTCCTACAATGAGCAGTTCTTC.

The rearrangement links TRBV7-9 to TRBJ1-1; D ambiguous. The CDR3 is made up of 14 amino acids. Trimming shortened V by 2 bases and J by 3 bases, and 10 bases separated the two germline ends. Germline V gene sequence: CDR1 SEHNR, CDR2 FQNEAQ (reference sequence). CDR3 loop: CASSLQARYTEAFF. In DNA form, the CDR3 reads TGTGCCAGCAGCTTACAGGCCAGATACACTGAAGCTTTCTTT.

The V call is TRBV18, the J call TRBJ1-1; no clear D gene. Trimming took off 4 bases at V and 4 bases at J, with 13 bases between the two ends. CDR1 and CDR2 from the germline V gene are KGHSH and LQKENI. The CDR3 has 14 amino acids. The CDR3 coding sequence is TGTGCCAGCTCACAGCCAGGTGAAGGCACTGAAGCTTTCTTT. Its protein product is CASSQPGEGTEAFF.

This rearrangement joins TRBV3-1 (or the pseudogene TRBV3-2) to TRBJ1-5; D call uncertain. Germline assignment: CDR1 LGHDT and CDR2 YNNKEL (reference sequence). The CDR3 extends over 15 amino acids. Trimming stripped 1 base from V and 0 bases from J, with 7 bases between. DNA for the CDR3: TGTGCCAGCAGCCAAGCCTACAGTAGCAATCAGCCCCAGCATTTT. As protein: CASSQAYSSNQPQHF.

The chain combines TRBV27 with TRBJ1-3; 9 bases are a match to TRBD1. The CDR3 totals 15 residues. The V and J ends lost 5 bases and 4 bases, in that order; junction bases with no gene match: 6. CDR1 and CDR2 from the germline V gene are MNHEY and SMNVEV (reference sequence). The CDR3 here is CASSATGGKGNTIYF. The CDR3 region has the DNA TGTGCCAGCAGTGCTACAGGGGGCAAAGGAAACACCATATATTTT.

In this sample, this clone turned up a few times. V is TRBV4-3 and J is TRBJ2-1; maybe TRBD2 (6 bases). This CDR3 contains 18 residues. In germline, CDR1 is LGHNA, CDR2 YSLEER. The V and J ends lost 0 bases and 6 bases respectively, with 21 bases between them. The CDR3: CASSQDRTGVVGRNEQFF. The CDR3 DNA reads as TGCGCCAGCAGCCAAGATCGTACGGGAGTAGTAGGGCGCAATGAGCAGTTCTTC.

This clone came up once. J is TRBJ1-3 and V is TRBV5-1; D remains ambiguous. Looked up from germline, CDR1 is SGHRS and CDR2 is YFSETQ. This CDR3 spans 13 amino acids. The ends were cut back, 4 bases at V and 2 bases at J, with 7 bases in the middle. In DNA, the CDR3 is TGCGCCAGCAGCGCTAAAGCTGGAAACACCATATATTTT. The encoded protein is CASSAKAGNTIYF. The full variable domain, its missing parts supplied by reference TRBV5-1 and TRBJ1-3, is KAGVTQTPRYLIKTRGQQVTLSCSPISGHRSVSWYQQTPGQGLQFLFEYFSETQRNKGNFPGRFSGRQFSNSRSEMNVSTLELGDSALYLCASSAKAGNTIYFGEGSWLTVV.

The chain combines TRBV18 with TRBJ1-4; a possible D gene is TRBD1 (6 bases). CDR1 and CDR2 from the germline V gene are KGHSH and LQKENI. CDR3 length: 15 residues. V was clipped by 3 bases and J by 2 bases, with 10 bases between them. CDR3 nucleotides: TGTGCCAGCTCACCCCGACAGGCCACTAATGAAAAACTGTTTTTT. Translation: CASSPRQATNEKLFF. Combining the CDR3 with reference TRBV18 and TRBJ1-4 gives the whole variable domain NAGVMQNPRHLVRRRGQEARLRCSPMKGHSHVYWYRQLPEEGLKFMVYLQKENIIDESGMPKERFSAEFPKEGPSILRIQQVVRGDSAAYFCASSPRQATNEKLFFGSGTQLSVL.

The rearrangement joins TRBV24-1 to TRBJ2-2; possible D gene TRBD2, 5 bases. CDR1 and CDR2 from the germline V gene are KGHDR and SFDVKD. CDR3 length: 14 amino acids. V lost 3 bases to trimming and J lost 5 bases, with 9 bases between them. The CDR3: CATSDPERTGELFF. The DNA of the CDR3 is TGTGCCACCAGTGATCCCGAGCGGACCGGGGAGCTGTTTTTT.

This chain links TRBV2 with TRBJ1-5; 9 bases match TRBD1. Germline values: CDR1 SNHLY, CDR2 FYNNEI. V lost 6 bases, J lost 2 bases, and 2 bases stayed unmatched. The CDR3 runs 14 residues. CDR3 in DNA: TGTGCCAGCAGGGGACAGGGCGGCAATCAGCCCCAGCATTTT. This encodes CASRGQGGNQPQHF. The full variable domain, with the rest looked up from reference TRBV2 and TRBJ1-5, is EPEVTQTPSHQVTQMGQEVILRCVPISNHLYFYWYRQILGQKVEFLVSFYNNEISEKSEIFDDQFSVERPDGSNFTLKIRSTKLEDSAMYFCASRGQGGNQPQHFGDGTRLSIL.

The chain combines TRBV6-6 with TRBJ1-4, with D possibly matching TRBD1 (5 bases). Germline CDR1 is MNHNY and CDR2 is SVGAGI (reference sequence). The V gene lost 7 bases and the J gene lost 10 bases, with 16 bases spanning the gap. The CDR3 length is 13 residues. CDR3 in amino acids: CASTSDSNGKLFF. CDR3 DNA sequence: TGTGCCAGCACCAGTGACAGTAACGGAAAACTGTTTTTT.

This clone appeared a few times. The J gene is TRBJ1-2, the V gene TRBV5-1; 7 bases align to TRBD1. The V and J ends lost 4 bases and 4 bases, in that order; junction bases with no gene match: 7. Germline CDR1 reads SGHRS; CDR2 reads YFSETQ. This CDR3 spans 14 amino acids. CDR3 in DNA: TGCGCCAGCAGCCAACTACAGGGGTTCTATGGCTACACCTTC. It encodes CASSQLQGFYGYTF.

The chain uses TRBV24-1 and TRBJ1-3, with D possibly TRBD1 on 5 matching bases. Germline assignment: CDR1 KGHDR and CDR2 SFDVKD. Trimming removed 9 bases from V and 0 bases from J, with 11 bases in between. This CDR3 has 14 residues. The CDR3 DNA reads as TGTGCCACCTCGCAGGGCCGCTCTGGAAACACCATATATTTT. Its translation is CATSQGRSGNTIYF.

The chain employs TRBV14 and TRBJ1-1, with 7 bases matching TRBD1. The trim removed 4 bases at V and 1 base at J, leaving 6 bases unmatched. The germline V gene has CDR1 SGHDN and CDR2 FVKESK. The CDR3 has 15 amino acids. CDR3 sequence reads: CASSLLTGTNTEAFF. CDR3 nucleotide sequence: TGTGCCAGCAGCCTCTTGACAGGGACGAACACTGAAGCTTTCTTT.

This sequence joins TRBV19 and TRBJ1-1; 8 nucleotides match TRBD1. Germline V lookup: CDR1 LNHDA, CDR2 SQIVND (reference sequence). The CDR3 has 13 amino acids. V lost 2 bases to trimming and J lost 7 bases; unmatched junction nucleotides: 3. CDR3 coding DNA: TGTGCCAGTAGTATAACTGGACAGGGTGAAGCTTTCTTT. Residues: CASSITGQGEAFF.

The gene calls are TRBV25-1 and TRBJ1-3; 10 nucleotides match TRBD1. The V and J ends lost 6 bases and 0 bases, in that order; junction bases with no gene match: 2. The CDR3 is made up of 15 amino acids. The germline V gene encodes CDR1 MGHDK and CDR2 SYGVNS. Written as DNA, the CDR3 is TGTGCCAGCAGGGACAGGGGGAACTCTGGAAACACCATATATTTT. Amino acid sequence: CASRDRGNSGNTIYF.

The chain employs TRBV6-2 or TRBV6-3 and TRBJ1-2; no reliable D call. Deletions cut 2 bases from V and 9 bases from J, with 13 bases between. Germline V lookup: CDR1 MNHEY, CDR2 SVGEGT. CDR3 length: 13 residues. The CDR3 is CASSYGRRDRYTF. DNA for the CDR3: TGTGCCAGCAGTTACGGGAGACGGGATCGCTACACCTTC.

Comments on this clone: In the same sample, other DNA sequences code for this CDR3. CDR3 sequence reads: CAWSVGGIGNQPQHF. In DNA, the CDR3 is TGTGCCTGGAGTGTGGGGGGGATAGGGAATCAGCCCCAGCATTTT. The V gene is TRBV30, the J gene TRBJ1-5; the D gene is possibly TRBD1 (5 bases). CDR1 is GTSNPN and CDR2 is SVGIG in the germline V gene (reference sequence). This CDR3 spans 15 amino acids. Trimming cost V 0 bases and J 4 bases, with 13 bases left between them. Combining the CDR3 with reference TRBV30 and TRBJ1-5 gives the whole variable domain SQTIHQWPATLVQPVGSPLSLECTVEGTSNPNLYWYRQAAGRGLQLLFYSVGIGQISSEVPQNLSASRPQDRQFILSSKKLLLSDSGFYLCAWSVGGIGNQPQHFGDGTRLSIL.

The chain is built from TRBV15 and TRBJ1-2; 8 bases line up with TRBD1. The J segment lost 7 bases and the V segment lost 1 base, leaving 5 bases of the junction unmatched. The germline V gene has CDR1 LNHNV and CDR2 YYDKDF (reference sequence). The CDR3 consists of 14 residues. CDR3 coding DNA: TGTGCCACCAGCAGAGTTACAGGGGGTTCTGGCTACACCTTC. Translation gives CATSRVTGGSGYTF.

This clone has a handful of counts. The genes are TRBV19 and TRBJ1-5; TRBD1 is a possible D gene (6 bases). This CDR3 has 17 amino acids. The V and J ends lost 3 bases and 4 bases respectively, with 19 bases between them. The germline V gene encodes CDR1 LNHDA and CDR2 SQIVND (reference sequence). The CDR3 DNA follows: TGTGCCAGTAGTATGGGGGCGGGGGACGAGGGAAATCAGCCCCAGCATTTT. It encodes CASSMGAGDEGNQPQHF.

This chain joins TRBV21-1 and TRBJ1-2. TRBV21-1 is termed a pseudogene. The CDR3 covers 14 residues. The CDR3 here is CASISGGGSYGYTF. CDR3 sequence (DNA): TGTGCCAGCATCTCGGGAGGGGGTAGCTATGGCTACACCTTC.

The V gene is TRBV30, the J gene TRBJ2-5; no clear D gene. Germline lookup yields CDR1 GTSNPN and CDR2 SVGIG (reference sequence). The CDR3 loop spans 11 amino acids. V was shortened by 2 bases and J by 2 bases, with 3 bases between the two germline ends. The CDR3 sequence is CAWSPQETQYF. For the CDR3, the DNA is TGTGCCTGGAGTCCGCAAGAGACCCAGTACTTC.

The CDR3 nucleotides are TGCAGCGCCAACAGGGCAAGTGATGAAAAACTGTTTTTT. Its protein product is CSANRASDEKLFF. The chain uses TRBV29-1 and TRBJ1-4; weak D call: TRBD1 (6 bases). Germline V lookup: CDR1 SQVTM, CDR2 ANQGSEA. V dropped 7 bases and J dropped 6 bases, with 15 bases sitting between them. The CDR3 contains 13 residues.

The chain has TRBV4-2 and TRBJ2-3; maybe TRBD2 (7 bases). Trimming took 0 bases from V and 3 from J, leaving 16 bases between them. CDR1 and CDR2 from the germline V gene are LGHNA and YNFKEQ. The CDR3 extends over 17 amino acids. CDR3 nucleotide sequence: TGTGCCAGCAGCCAAGATAGAGGGGGGGCCGATACAGATACGCAGTATTTT. This codes for CASSQDRGGADTDTQYF.

V gene TRBV9 combines with J gene TRBJ1-2, with D perhaps matching TRBD1 (5 bases). V gave up 3 bases and J gave up 4 bases, with 16 bases separating them. The CDR3 contains 15 residues. Per the germline V gene, CDR1 is SGDLS and CDR2 is YYNGEE. The CDR3 sequence: CASSEHLRVSYGYTF. The CDR3 nucleotides read TGTGCCAGCAGCGAGCACCTCAGGGTCTCCTATGGCTACACCTTC.

V usage is TRBV5-1 and J usage is TRBJ1-4; 8 positions match TRBD1. Germline values: CDR1 SGHRS, CDR2 YFSETQ. The length of the CDR3 is 15 residues. V lost 4 bases to trimming and J lost 8 bases; unmatched junction nucleotides: 10. The CDR3 spells CASSPEQGVGEKLFF. The DNA of the CDR3 is TGCGCCAGCAGCCCGGAACAGGGGGTGGGAGAAAAACTGTTTTTT.

The sample holds a few counts of this clone. The V gene is TRBV5-1, the J gene TRBJ1-5; D is unclear. Trimming removed 4 bases from V and 0 bases from J, with 14 bases in between. This CDR3 spans 16 amino acids. Germline V CDR1 and CDR2: SGHRS, YFSETQ. The DNA for the CDR3 is TGCGCCAGCAGCCCGACATCGGCTTTTAGCAATCAGCCCCAGCATTTT. Its translation is CASSPTSAFSNQPQHF.

CDR3 coding DNA: TGTGCCAGCAGCTCGGGGGGATCCACGCATTTT. Residues: CASSSGGSTHF. V is TRBV6-5 and J is TRBJ1-5; D perhaps matches TRBD1 (5 bases). Germline CDR1 MNHEY, CDR2 SVGAGI. V was pared by 6 bases and J by 15 bases, with 15 bases between. This CDR3 comprises 11 residues.

CDR3: CASSQTGGSEPQHF. The CDR3 coding sequence is TGTGCCAGCAGCCAAACGGGGGGATCGGAGCCCCAGCATTTT. V and J are TRBV3-1 (or the pseudogene TRBV3-2) and TRBJ1-5; tentatively, D is TRBD1 (5 bases). The V gene's germline CDR1 is LGHDT and CDR2 YNNKEL (reference sequence). This CDR3 is built from 14 residues. With 2 bases removed from V and 8 bases from J, the gap between germline ends came to 13 bases.

This chain uses TRBV10-3 with TRBJ1-3; D is uncertain. The length of the CDR3 is 14 residues. V was clipped by 0 bases and J by 6 bases, with 9 bases between them. Looked up from germline, CDR1 is ENHRY and CDR2 is SYGVKD. CDR3 in amino acids: CAISESARENTIYF. The CDR3 coding sequence is TGTGCCATCAGTGAGTCGGCACGGGAAAACACCATATATTTT.

Points on this clone: Other DNA sequences within the sample encode an identical CDR3. CDR3 amino acids: CASSGLAGGEQYF. The CDR3 coding sequence is TGTGCCAGTAGTGGCCTAGCGGGAGGCGAGCAGTACTTC. The V and J genes are TRBV19 and TRBJ2-7; TRBD2 matches at 11 bases. In germline, CDR1 is LNHDA, CDR2 SQIVND (reference sequence). The CDR3 covers 13 residues. Trimming cost V 5 bases and J 6 bases; bases outside gene matches: 3.